The rows below give T cell receptor beta chains drawn from one sample of a study of memory CD4+ T cells and cytomegalovirus serostatus. Profiling relied on immunoSEQ multiplex PCR, and the TCRdb table lists in-frame clones only, not all of them. The sample lists approximately 46,000 clones; about 70% were seen once. The sequenced sample was memory CD4+ T cells from blood. The receptors were sampled from an adult in good health and CMV-seropositive. CDR3s include the opening cysteine and the closing phenylalanine or tryptophan. Each record gives: J gene, clone size, V gene, D gene, CDR3 DNA, CDR3 protein. The D gene is left open where the match is weak. Size is stated for part of the rows, as once, few or many counts, or as a class when the clone is expanded.

j_gene: TRBJ2-5
abundance: once
v_gene: TRBV5-1
d_gene: .
CDR3nt: TGCGCCAGCAGCCTCCGGACTGAAGAGACCCAGTACTTC
CDR3aa: CASSLRTEETQYF

j_gene: TRBJ2-7
abundance: .
v_gene: TRBV27
d_gene: .
CDR3nt: TGTGCCAGCAGTTTAACCGGGGGCCTCTCCTACGAGCAGTACTTC
CDR3aa: CASSLTGGLSYEQYF

j_gene: TRBJ2-3
abundance: .
v_gene: TRBV6-6
d_gene: .
CDR3nt: TGTGCCAGCAGGCGCACCACAGATACGCAGTATTTT
CDR3aa: CASRRTTDTQYF

j_gene: TRBJ2-3
abundance: few
v_gene: TRBV14
d_gene: TRBD2
CDR3nt: TGTGCCAGCAGCCAAGACGGTATCCTAGCGGTGCTAAGCACAGATACGCAGTATTTT
CDR3aa: CASSQDGILAVLSTDTQYF

j_gene: TRBJ2-3
abundance: few
v_gene: TRBV5-1
d_gene: .
CDR3nt: TGCGCCAGCAGGGCGGGCCCCACAGATACGCAGTATTTT
CDR3aa: CASRAGPTDTQYF

j_gene: TRBJ1-2
abundance: .
v_gene: TRBV14
d_gene: .
CDR3nt: TGTGCCAGCAGCCAAGATCGGGGAAATGGCTACACCTTC
CDR3aa: CASSQDRGNGYTF

j_gene: TRBJ1-2
abundance: .
v_gene: TRBV6-6
d_gene: TRBD1
CDR3nt: TGTGCCAGCAACGGACAGGGGGCGCAGGAAGTGCTTGGCTACACCTTC
CDR3aa: CASNGQGAQEVLGYTF

j_gene: TRBJ2-5
abundance: .
v_gene: TRBV5-4
d_gene: .
CDR3nt: TGTGCCAGCAGCTTGTGGCCGGAGACCCAGTACTTC
CDR3aa: CASSLWPETQYF

j_gene: TRBJ1-2
abundance: .
v_gene: TRBV2
d_gene: .
CDR3nt: TGTGCCAGCAGTGAGGGTCAGTCGGCTGGCTATGGCTACACCTTC
CDR3aa: CASSEGQSAGYGYTF

j_gene: TRBJ2-1
abundance: few
v_gene: TRBV7-9
d_gene: .
CDR3nt: TGTGCCAGCAGCGGCCGGGACACAAATAACAATGAGCAGTTCTTC
CDR3aa: CASSGRDTNNNEQFF

j_gene: TRBJ2-2
abundance: .
v_gene: TRBV6-5
d_gene: .
CDR3nt: TGTGCCAGCAGTTACTCGGGGACGGCGACCGGGGAGCTGTTTTTT
CDR3aa: CASSYSGTATGELFF

j_gene: TRBJ1-6
abundance: .
v_gene: TRBV5-4
d_gene: .
CDR3nt: TGTGCCAGCAGCTTGGAATCGGTTTCACCCCTCCACTTT
CDR3aa: CASSLESVSPLHF

j_gene: TRBJ2-7
abundance: .
v_gene: TRBV7-8
d_gene: TRBD1
CDR3nt: TGTGCCAGCAGCAAAGCCGACAGGGCCTCCTTAAACGAGCAGTACTTC
CDR3aa: CASSKADRASLNEQYF

j_gene: TRBJ2-1
abundance: .
v_gene: TRBV10-1
d_gene: TRBD1
CDR3nt: TGCGCCAGCGTCGGGACAGGGGAATCGAATGAGCAGTTCTTC
CDR3aa: CASVGTGESNEQFF

j_gene: TRBJ2-2
abundance: few
v_gene: TRBV6-1
d_gene: .
CDR3nt: TGTGCCAGCAGTGTGACCAGCGGTACCGGGGAGCTGTTTTTT
CDR3aa: CASSVTSGTGELFF

j_gene: TRBJ2-5
abundance: few
v_gene: TRBV18
d_gene: TRBD2
CDR3nt: TGTGCCAGCTCACCGTTACTAGCGGGGTTTACCCAAGAGACCCAGTACTTC
CDR3aa: CASSPLLAGFTQETQYF

j_gene: TRBJ2-5
abundance: .
v_gene: TRBV5-1
d_gene: .
CDR3nt: TGCGCCAGCAGCTTGGGCAGGTGGGAAGAGACCCAGTACTTC
CDR3aa: CASSLGRWEETQYF

j_gene: TRBJ1-2
abundance: .
v_gene: TRBV29-1
d_gene: .
CDR3nt: TGCAGCGTTGACTCCAGGCAGGACAACTATGGCTACACCTTC
CDR3aa: CSVDSRQDNYGYTF

j_gene: TRBJ2-3
abundance: .
v_gene: TRBV10-3
d_gene: TRBD2
CDR3nt: TGTGCCATCAGCGGGACTAGTGAGAGCACAGATACGCAGTATTTT
CDR3aa: CAISGTSESTDTQYF

j_gene: TRBJ1-4
abundance: .
v_gene: TRBV7-8
d_gene: .
CDR3nt: TGTGCCAGCAGCTTAGTTCGGGAAAAACTGTTTTTT
CDR3aa: CASSLVREKLFF

j_gene: TRBJ2-2
abundance: .
v_gene: TRBV29-1
d_gene: .
CDR3nt: TGCAGTGGAAGGGACGTGAACACCGGGGAGCTGTTTTTT
CDR3aa: CSGRDVNTGELFF

j_gene: TRBJ1-3
abundance: .
v_gene: TRBV7-2
d_gene: .
CDR3nt: TGTGCCAGCAGCTTGGGCAGGGCGGGAAACACCATATATTTT
CDR3aa: CASSLGRAGNTIYF

j_gene: TRBJ1-3
abundance: few
v_gene: TRBV7-8
d_gene: .
CDR3nt: TGTGCCAGCAGCCCCCCGCCTCGTTACGGTGGAAACACCATATATTTT
CDR3aa: CASSPPPRYGGNTIYF

j_gene: TRBJ2-1
abundance: once
v_gene: TRBV5-1
d_gene: .
CDR3nt: TGCGCCAGCAGCTTGGCCGGGGCCCTATCCTACAATGAGCAGTTCTTC
CDR3aa: CASSLAGALSYNEQFF

j_gene: TRBJ1-4
abundance: .
v_gene: TRBV2
d_gene: .
CDR3nt: TGTGCCAGCAGTGACAGAGGCACAGTACGGGAAAAACTGTTTTTT
CDR3aa: CASSDRGTVREKLFF

j_gene: TRBJ2-7
abundance: .
v_gene: TRBV11-2
d_gene: .
CDR3nt: TGTGCCAGCAGCTCAATTGCCTACCAGGGAACCTACGAGCAGTACTTC
CDR3aa: CASSSIAYQGTYEQYF

j_gene: TRBJ2-3
abundance: .
v_gene: TRBV2
d_gene: TRBD2
CDR3nt: TGTGCCAGCAGTAACCTCGGGGGGGCCGGAGATACGCAGTATTTT
CDR3aa: CASSNLGGAGDTQYF

j_gene: TRBJ2-2
abundance: .
v_gene: TRBV9
d_gene: .
CDR3nt: TGTGCCAGCAGCATTCGCTCAGCTGCCGGGGAGCTGTTTTTT
CDR3aa: CASSIRSAAGELFF

j_gene: TRBJ1-4
abundance: .
v_gene: TRBV4-2
d_gene: .
CDR3nt: TGTGCCAGCAGCCCTGGAGTTCCTAATGAAAAACTGTTTTTT
CDR3aa: CASSPGVPNEKLFF

j_gene: TRBJ2-1
abundance: once
v_gene: TRBV2
d_gene: .
CDR3nt: TGTGCCACTCGGGACGACTCCTACAATGAGCAGTTCTTC
CDR3aa: CATRDDSYNEQFF

j_gene: TRBJ2-1
abundance: .
v_gene: TRBV6-5
d_gene: .
CDR3nt: TGTGCCAGCACCACCCGAGGGGGAACGGTCAATGAGCAGTTCTTC
CDR3aa: CASTTRGGTVNEQFF

j_gene: TRBJ1-6
abundance: .
v_gene: TRBV10-1
d_gene: TRBD1
CDR3nt: TGCGCCAGCGCCCGGGACAGGGTGAATTCACCCCTCCACTTT
CDR3aa: CASARDRVNSPLHF

j_gene: TRBJ2-1
abundance: .
v_gene: TRBV28
d_gene: .
CDR3nt: TGTGCCAGCGGAACCAATGGGGCTCCCCCGTCCCTCTTC
CDR3aa: CASGTNGAPPSLF

j_gene: TRBJ2-1
abundance: .
v_gene: TRBV7-2
d_gene: TRBD2
CDR3nt: TGTGCCAGCAGCTTAGACGGGGGGACCTTTCGGGAGCAGTTCTTC
CDR3aa: CASSLDGGTFREQFF

j_gene: TRBJ2-5
abundance: .
v_gene: TRBV5-8
d_gene: TRBD1
CDR3nt: TGTGCCAGCAGCGCCGGACAGGGGGGATCAGAGACCCAGTACTTC
CDR3aa: CASSAGQGGSETQYF

j_gene: TRBJ2-1
abundance: .
v_gene: TRBV5-1
d_gene: TRBD2
CDR3nt: TGCGCCAGCAGCGAGTCCGGGGGGTCCCACAATGAGCAGTTCTTC
CDR3aa: CASSESGGSHNEQFF

j_gene: TRBJ2-2
abundance: .
v_gene: TRBV11-2
d_gene: .
CDR3nt: TGTGCCAGCAGCTTCGGGCCTACCGGGGAGCTGTTTTTT
CDR3aa: CASSFGPTGELFF

j_gene: TRBJ2-2
abundance: .
v_gene: TRBV7-6
d_gene: .
CDR3nt: TGTGCCAGCAGCCCCCGTAGCCGGAACACCGGGGAGCTGTTTTTT
CDR3aa: CASSPRSRNTGELFF

j_gene: TRBJ2-5
abundance: .
v_gene: TRBV20-1
d_gene: .
CDR3nt: TGCAGTGCTATGCCAGGGGAGACCCAGTACTTC
CDR3aa: CSAMPGETQYF

j_gene: TRBJ1-6
abundance: few
v_gene: TRBV27
d_gene: .
CDR3nt: TGTGCCAGCAGTTTAAGGGGGGATTCACCCCTCCACTTT
CDR3aa: CASSLRGDSPLHF

j_gene: TRBJ1-1
abundance: .
v_gene: TRBV10-3
d_gene: TRBD1
CDR3nt: TGTGCCATCATCCGGACAGGGCGGTCTACTGAAGCTTTCTTT
CDR3aa: CAIIRTGRSTEAFF

j_gene: TRBJ1-5
abundance: .
v_gene: TRBV7-3
d_gene: .
CDR3nt: TGTGCCAGCAGCTCAAAGGGGGGGCAGCCCCAGCATTTT
CDR3aa: CASSSKGGQPQHF

j_gene: TRBJ1-5
abundance: once
v_gene: TRBV10-3
d_gene: .
CDR3nt: TGTGCCATCAGTGAGACCGGAGGGGAGCGGCCCCAGCATTTT
CDR3aa: CAISETGGERPQHF

j_gene: TRBJ2-2
abundance: .
v_gene: TRBV6-5
d_gene: .
CDR3nt: TGTGCCAGCAGTTATGACACAACGAACACCGGGGAGCTGTTTTTT
CDR3aa: CASSYDTTNTGELFF

j_gene: TRBJ1-1
abundance: .
v_gene: TRBV6-1
d_gene: TRBD1
CDR3nt: TGTGCCAGCAGCATGGGGACAGGACCGAACACTGAAGCTTTCTTT
CDR3aa: CASSMGTGPNTEAFF

j_gene: TRBJ2-7
abundance: .
v_gene: TRBV2
d_gene: TRBD1
CDR3nt: TGTGCCAGCAGTAGCGACAGGGGCAGCTACGAGCAGTACTTC
CDR3aa: CASSSDRGSYEQYF

j_gene: TRBJ1-2
abundance: .
v_gene: TRBV7-2
d_gene: .
CDR3nt: TGTGCCAGCAGCTTAGGTGCCAGTGCTAACTATGGCTACACCTTC
CDR3aa: CASSLGASANYGYTF

j_gene: TRBJ1-5
abundance: .
v_gene: TRBV12-1
d_gene: .
CDR3nt: TGTGCCACTATACCCCCCACCGGACGACAGGCGTGTCAGCCCCAGCATTTT
CDR3aa: CATIPPTGRQACQPQHF

j_gene: TRBJ2-7
abundance: .
v_gene: TRBV6-5
d_gene: .
CDR3nt: TGTGCCAGCAGTTACTCGACGGCAGGCGGATCCGACGAGCAGTACTTC
CDR3aa: CASSYSTAGGSDEQYF

j_gene: TRBJ2-2
abundance: .
v_gene: TRBV6-4
d_gene: .
CDR3nt: TGTGCCAGCAGTGAAGGGCATACTACCGGGGAGCTGTTTTTT
CDR3aa: CASSEGHTTGELFF

j_gene: TRBJ2-7
abundance: .
v_gene: TRBV6-6
d_gene: .
CDR3nt: TGTGCCAGCAGTTACTACGACGGACCCTACGAGCAGTACTTC
CDR3aa: CASSYYDGPYEQYF

j_gene: TRBJ2-7
abundance: few
v_gene: TRBV29-1
d_gene: .
CDR3nt: TGCAGCGTTGATCCCGGACAGCCTTGCGAGCAGTACTTC
CDR3aa: CSVDPGQPCEQYF